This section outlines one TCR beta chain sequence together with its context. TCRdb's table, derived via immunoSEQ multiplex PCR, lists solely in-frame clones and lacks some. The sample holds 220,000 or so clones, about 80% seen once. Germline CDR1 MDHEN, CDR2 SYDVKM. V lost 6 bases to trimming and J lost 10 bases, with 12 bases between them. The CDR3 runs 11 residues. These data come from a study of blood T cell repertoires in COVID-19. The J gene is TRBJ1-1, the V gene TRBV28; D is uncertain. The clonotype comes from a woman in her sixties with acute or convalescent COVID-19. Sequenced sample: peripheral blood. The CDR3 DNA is TGTGCCAGCAGACACCGCGGCGGAGCTTTCTTT. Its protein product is CASRHRGGAFF. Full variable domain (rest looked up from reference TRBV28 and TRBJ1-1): DVKVTQSSRYLVKRTGEKVFLECVQDMDHENMFWYRQDPGLGLRLIYFSYDVKMKEKGDIPEGYSVSREKKERFSLILESASTNQTSMYLCASRHRGGAFFGQGTRLTVV.